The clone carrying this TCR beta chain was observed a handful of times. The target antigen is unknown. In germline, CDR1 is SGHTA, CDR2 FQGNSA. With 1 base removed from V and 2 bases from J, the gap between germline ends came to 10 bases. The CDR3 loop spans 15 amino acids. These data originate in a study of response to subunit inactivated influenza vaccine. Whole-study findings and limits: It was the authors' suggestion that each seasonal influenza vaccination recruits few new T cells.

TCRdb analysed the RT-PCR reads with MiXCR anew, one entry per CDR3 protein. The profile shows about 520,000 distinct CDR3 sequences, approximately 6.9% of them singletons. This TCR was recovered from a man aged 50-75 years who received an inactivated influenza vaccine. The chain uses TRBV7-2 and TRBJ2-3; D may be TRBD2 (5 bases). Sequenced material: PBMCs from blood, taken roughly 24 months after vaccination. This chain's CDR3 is CASSLVRTATDTQYF. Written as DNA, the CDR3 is TGTGCCAGCAGCTTAGTCAGGACTGCCACAGATACGCAGTATTTT.